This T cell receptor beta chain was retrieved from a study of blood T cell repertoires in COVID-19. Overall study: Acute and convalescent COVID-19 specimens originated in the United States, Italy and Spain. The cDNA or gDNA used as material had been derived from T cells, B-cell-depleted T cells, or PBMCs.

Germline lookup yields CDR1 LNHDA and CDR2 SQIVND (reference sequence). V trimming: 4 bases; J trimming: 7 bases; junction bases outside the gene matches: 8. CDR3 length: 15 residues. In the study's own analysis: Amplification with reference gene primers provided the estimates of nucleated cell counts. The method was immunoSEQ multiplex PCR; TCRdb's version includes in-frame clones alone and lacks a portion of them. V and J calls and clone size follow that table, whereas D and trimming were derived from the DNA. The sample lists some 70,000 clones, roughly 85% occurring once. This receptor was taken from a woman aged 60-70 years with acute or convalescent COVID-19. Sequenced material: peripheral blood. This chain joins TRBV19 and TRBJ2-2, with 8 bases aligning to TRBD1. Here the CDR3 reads CASSTGQGNIGELFF. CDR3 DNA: TGTGCCAGTAGTACCGGACAGGGAAATATCGGGGAGCTGTTTTTT.